This entry lists 20 T cell receptor beta chains sequenced from one sample in a study of blood T cell repertoires in COVID-19. Here immunoSEQ multiplex PCR was the method, and the copy in TCRdb shows in-frame clones only, minus some. The profile shows over 90,000 clones, roughly 86% of them singletons. Material for sequencing was peripheral blood. Receptors were obtained from a man between 45 and 60 years old with active or convalescent COVID-19.

The rearrangement joins TRBV24-1 to TRBJ1-4; 7 bases fit TRBD1. The CDR3 has 15 amino acids. Trimming cost V 4 bases and J 6 bases; bases outside gene matches: 7. Germline V gene lookup returns CDR1 KGHDR and CDR2 SFDVKD. The CDR3 sequence: CATSDRTGVDEKLFF. Here the CDR3 DNA reads TGTGCCACCAGTGACCGCACAGGGGTGGATGAAAAACTGTTTTTT.

The sample holds one count of this clone. V usage is TRBV19 and J usage is TRBJ1-1; TRBD1 aligns across 7 bases. The germline V gene has CDR1 LNHDA and CDR2 SQIVND (reference sequence). The V and J ends lost 5 bases and 0 bases, in that order; junction bases with no gene match: 6. This CDR3 is built from 15 residues. The CDR3 loop reads CASSQEQGMNTEAFF. In DNA form, the CDR3 reads TGTGCCAGTAGTCAGGAACAGGGGATGAACACTGAAGCTTTCTTT.

This clone has just one count. The chain is built from TRBV3-1 (or the pseudogene TRBV3-2) and TRBJ1-2, with a weak D call TRBD1 (5 bases). Germline V lookup: CDR1 LGHDT, CDR2 YNNKEL (reference sequence). The CDR3 consists of 15 residues. Trimming shortened V by 2 bases and J by 13 bases, and 23 bases separated the two germline ends. CDR3 nucleotide sequence: TGTGCCAGCAGCCAAAAGGGACCGGGGGATCCCTCTAGCACCTTC. The encoded protein is CASSQKGPGDPSSTF.

The V gene is TRBV27, the J gene TRBJ1-4; a weak D match, TRBD1 (6 bases). This CDR3 spans 15 amino acids. Trimming cost V 2 bases and J 3 bases, with 10 bases left between them. Germline CDR1 reads MNHEY; CDR2 reads SMNVEV (reference sequence). The CDR3: CASSLRGQPNEKLFF. DNA for the CDR3: TGTGCCAGCAGTTTACGAGGACAGCCTAATGAAAAACTGTTTTTT.

V usage is TRBV5-8 and J usage is TRBJ1-1, with unresolved D. The CDR3 is made up of 15 amino acids. V was shortened by 4 bases and J by 5 bases, with 18 bases between the two germline ends. CDR1 and CDR2 from the germline V gene are SGHTS and YDEGEE. CDR3 DNA: TGTGCCAGCAGCCCGAATTGGCCGGGTGAGACTGAAGCTTTCTTT. Translation: CASSPNWPGETEAFF. Based on the CDR3 plus reference TRBV5-8 and TRBJ1-1, the full variable domain is EAGVTQSPTHLIKTRGQQATLRCSPISGHTSVYWYQQALGLGLQFLLWYDEGEERNRGNFPPRFSGRQFPNYSSELNVNALELEDSALYLCASSPNWPGETEAFFGQGTRLTVV.

This chain uses TRBV5-1 with TRBJ1-1; maybe TRBD1 (5 bases). V shed 3 bases and J shed 5 bases, with 11 bases lying between them. CDR1 and CDR2 from the germline V gene are SGHRS and YFSETQ. CDR3 length: 13 residues. The chain's CDR3 is CASSYQGETEAFF. CDR3 DNA: TGCGCCAGCAGCTATCAGGGCGAGACTGAAGCTTTCTTT.

The rearrangement uses TRBV6-2 or TRBV6-3 and TRBJ1-5; possible D gene TRBD1, 6 bases. The CDR3 covers 13 residues. Germline V gene lookup returns CDR1 MNHEY and CDR2 SVGEGT. V lost 5 bases and J 5 bases, leaving 10 bases between the germline ends. In DNA form, the CDR3 reads TGTGCCAGCAGTCAGGGGTTGGATCAGCCCCAGCATTTT. It translates to CASSQGLDQPQHF.

The J gene is TRBJ2-1, the V gene TRBV14, with D tentatively TRBD2 (7 bases). This CDR3 region has 19 residues. Germline CDR1 is SGHDN and CDR2 is FVKESK. V lost 0 bases, J lost 1 base, and 19 bases lay in between. The DNA for the CDR3 is TGTGCCAGCAGCCAAGATTTCGCGGGGGCCGCCTCATCCTACAATGAGCAGTTCTTC. Its protein product is CASSQDFAGAASSYNEQFF.

The chain has TRBV25-1 and TRBJ1-4; 10 bases line up with TRBD1. The CDR3 sequence is 14 residues long. Germline CDR1 is MGHDK and CDR2 is SYGVNS. Trimming cost V 6 bases and J 6 bases; bases outside gene matches: 4. CDR3 nucleotides: TGTGCCAGCAGGGACGACAGGGGGCATGAAAAACTGTTTTTT. Its protein product is CASRDDRGHEKLFF.

The rearrangement joins TRBV19 to TRBJ2-7, with D perhaps matching TRBD1 (6 bases). In germline, CDR1 is LNHDA, CDR2 SQIVND (reference sequence). The CDR3 runs to 13 residues. V lost 5 bases to trimming and J lost 1 base, with 9 bases between them. The CDR3 sequence: CASSQGSSYEQYF. The CDR3 region has the DNA TGTGCCAGTAGTCAGGGGAGTTCCTACGAGCAGTACTTC.

The chain carries TRBV9 and TRBJ1-1; D not certain. V shed 4 bases and J shed 2 bases, with 12 bases lying between them. The CDR3 consists of 14 residues. The germline CDR1 and CDR2 sequences are SGDLS and YYNGEE. CDR3: CASSLGLDNTEAFF. CDR3 nucleotide sequence: TGTGCCAGCAGCCTAGGACTGGATAACACTGAAGCTTTCTTT.

The chain has TRBV5-1 and TRBJ1-1; tentatively, D is TRBD1 (6 bases). CDR3 length equals 14 residues. Trimming pared 1 base from V and 0 bases from J, leaving 7 bases between. Germline loops: CDR1 SGHRS, CDR2 YFSETQ. CDR3 residues: CASSLTGMNTEAFF. The CDR3 DNA is TGCGCCAGCAGCTTGACAGGGATGAACACTGAAGCTTTCTTT.

This clone has just a few counts. The chain recombines TRBV4-1 with TRBJ1-1, with D possibly being TRBD1 (6 bases). V was clipped by 3 bases and J by 3 bases, with 8 bases between them. Germline V lookup: CDR1 MGHRA, CDR2 YSYEKL. This CDR3 is built from 13 residues. The CDR3 bases are TGCGCCAGCAGCCAGGGACAATACACTGAAGCTTTCTTT. Protein product: CASSQGQYTEAFF.

The chain links TRBV10-3 to TRBJ2-1; the match to TRBD1 covers 7 bases. Germline values: CDR1 ENHRY, CDR2 SYGVKD. The CDR3 is 14 residues long. Trimming cost V 6 bases and J 5 bases; bases outside gene matches: 7. CDR3 sequence: CAISPGTEDNEQFF. The CDR3 DNA sequence: TGTGCCATCAGCCCCGGGACAGAAGACAATGAGCAGTTCTTC.

V gene TRBV29-1 combines with J gene TRBJ2-2, with a tentative D call TRBD2 (7 bases). V was clipped by 5 bases and J by 0 bases, with 13 bases between them. Per germline, CDR1 SQVTM and CDR2 ANQGSEA. The CDR3 has 15 residues. The CDR3 DNA is TGCAGCGTTCGTGGGGGGGGCTCGAACACCGGGGAGCTGTTTTTT. Translating gives CSVRGGGSNTGELFF.

The chain recombines TRBV5-1 with TRBJ1-1; D might be TRBD1 (5 bases). Germline CDR1 and CDR2: SGHRS and YFSETQ. The CDR3 totals 14 residues. V lost 3 bases and J 2 bases, leaving 11 bases between the germline ends. The chain's CDR3 is CASSSSGGNTEAFF. The CDR3 coding sequence is TGCGCCAGCAGCTCGTCGGGGGGAAACACTGAAGCTTTCTTT.

The rearrangement links TRBV6-5 to TRBJ2-5; 9 positions agree with TRBD1. V was pared by 5 bases and J by 3 bases, with 7 bases of the junction left unmatched. CDR1 and CDR2 (germline): MNHEY, SVGAGI. The CDR3 loop spans 15 amino acids. The CDR3: CASSIQGALEETQYF. In DNA form, the CDR3 reads TGTGCCAGCAGTATACAGGGGGCTCTTGAAGAGACCCAGTACTTC.

Points on this clone: The junction does not match germline at one end; this may be a read error. The chain uses TRBV11-2 and TRBJ1-1; TRBD1 agrees at 7 bases. CDR3 length: 16 amino acids. Germline V lookup: CDR1 SGHAT, CDR2 FQNNGV. The CDR3 sequence: CASSIEGALGFTEAFF. The DNA of the CDR3 is TGTGCCAGCAGCATAGAGGGGGCACTGGGGTTCACTGAAGCTTTCTTT.

The chain links TRBV10-3 to TRBJ1-4; 8 nucleotides align to TRBD1. The germline V gene encodes CDR1 ENHRY and CDR2 SYGVKD. This CDR3 is 16 amino acids long. Trimming cost V 3 bases and J 7 bases; bases outside gene matches: 10. CDR3 coding DNA: TGTGCCATCAGTGAATTAAAGGACAGGGAATTTGAAAAACTGTTTTTT. It codes for CAISELKDREFEKLFF.

In this sample, this clone turned up once. The CDR3 loop is CASSLEGRGTQPQHF. The DNA of the CDR3 is TGTGCCAGCAGCTTGGAGGGCAGGGGAACGCAGCCCCAGCATTTT. This chain joins TRBV5-8 and TRBJ1-5; possibly TRBD1 for D (6 bases). The CDR3 has 15 amino acids. The germline CDR1 and CDR2 sequences are SGHTS and YDEGEE. The V gene lost 0 bases and the J gene lost 7 bases, with 14 bases spanning the gap.